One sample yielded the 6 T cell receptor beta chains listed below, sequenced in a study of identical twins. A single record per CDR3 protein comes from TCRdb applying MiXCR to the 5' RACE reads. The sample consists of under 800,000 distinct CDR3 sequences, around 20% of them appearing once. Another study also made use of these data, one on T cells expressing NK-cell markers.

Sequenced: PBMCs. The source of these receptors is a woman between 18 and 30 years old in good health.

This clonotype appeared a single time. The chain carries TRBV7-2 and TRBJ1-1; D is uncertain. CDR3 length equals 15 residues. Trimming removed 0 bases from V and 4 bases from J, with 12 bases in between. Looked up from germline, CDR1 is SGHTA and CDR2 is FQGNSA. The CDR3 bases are TGTGCCAGCAGCTTAGCGGTGGTCGCAGGCACTGAAGCTTTCTTT. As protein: CASSLAVVAGTEAFF.

This chain's CDR3 is CASSYKGTNYNEQFF. The CDR3 DNA reads as TGTGCCAGCAGTTACAAGGGGACCAACTACAATGAGCAGTTCTTC. The chain links TRBV6-5 to TRBJ2-1, with D perhaps given as TRBD1 or TRBD2 (5 bases each). Germline CDR1 and CDR2: MNHEY and SVGAGI. V was clipped by 2 bases and J by 3 bases, with 11 bases between them. The CDR3 has 15 amino acids.

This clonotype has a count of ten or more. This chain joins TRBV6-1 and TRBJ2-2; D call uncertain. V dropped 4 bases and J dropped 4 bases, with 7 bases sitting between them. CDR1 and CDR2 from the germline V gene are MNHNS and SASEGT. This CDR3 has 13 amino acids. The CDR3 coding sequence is TGTGCCAGCAGTGCTGAGATCACCGGGGAGCTGTTTTTT. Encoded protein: CASSAEITGELFF.

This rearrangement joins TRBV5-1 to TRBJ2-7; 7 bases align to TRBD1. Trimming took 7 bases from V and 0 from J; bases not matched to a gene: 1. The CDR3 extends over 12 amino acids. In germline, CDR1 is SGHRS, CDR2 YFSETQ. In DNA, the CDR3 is TGCGCCAGCGGGGACAGCTCCTACGAGCAGTACTTC. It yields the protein CASGDSSYEQYF.

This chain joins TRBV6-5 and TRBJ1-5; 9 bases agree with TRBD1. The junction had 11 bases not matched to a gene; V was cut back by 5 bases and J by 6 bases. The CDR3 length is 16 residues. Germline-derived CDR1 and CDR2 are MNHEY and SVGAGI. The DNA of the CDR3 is TGTGCCAGCAGTCCCTCGGGACAGGGCTGGGGTCAGCCCCAGCATTTT. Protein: CASSPSGQGWGQPQHF.

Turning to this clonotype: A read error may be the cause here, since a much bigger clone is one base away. The CDR3 protein is CASSLDLKRYEQFF. As DNA, the CDR3 is TGTGCCAGCAGCTTAGACTTGAAGCGGTATGAGCAGTTCTTC. V and J are TRBV7-2 and TRBJ2-1; tentative D call: TRBD2 (5 bases). The CDR3 is 14 residues long. With 1 base removed from V and 8 bases from J, the gap between germline ends came to 12 bases. Per the germline V gene, CDR1 is SGHTA and CDR2 is FQGNSA.